One sample yielded the 19 T cell receptor beta chains listed below, sequenced in a study of glioma-infiltrating T cells. TCR alpha and beta CDR3 regions were amplified from RNA using iRepertoire nested multiplex PCR. Via MiXCR, TCRdb re-called the multiplex PCR reads, giving one row per CDR3 protein. The table shows around 180,000 distinct CDR3 sequences, with more than 35% occurring only once. The specimen sequenced was glioma tissue, nonneoplastic brain tissue, or PBMCs (not recorded which). These receptors were obtained from a human donor with low-grade glioma or glioblastoma, undergoing nonglioma brain surgery, or in good health (not recorded which).

There are a few counts of this clonotype. A much bigger clone sits one base away, suggesting this may be a read error. The chain combines TRBV6-5 with TRBJ2-1, with a possible D match to TRBD2 (6 bases). CDR1 and CDR2 (germline): MNHEY, SVGAGI. The CDR3 extends over 14 amino acids. Trimming removed 6 bases from V and 2 bases from J, with 11 bases in between. CDR3 nucleotides: TGTGCCAGCAGCGGGAGAGAAACCTACAATGAGCAGTTCTTC. As protein: CASSGRETYNEQFF.

The chain is built from TRBV19 and TRBJ2-5, with TRBD2 matching 7 bases. Germline loops: CDR1 LNHDA, CDR2 SQIVND (reference sequence). The V segment lost 7 bases and the J segment 5 bases; nucleotides outside the gene matches: 7. This CDR3 region has 13 residues. The chain's CDR3 is CASTGLRTETQYF. The CDR3 nucleotides read TGTGCCAGTACGGGACTAAGAACTGAGACCCAGTACTTC. Looking up the rest from reference TRBV19 and TRBJ2-5 gives the full variable domain: DGGITQSPKYLFRKEGQNVTLSCEQNLNHDAMYWYRQDPGQGLRLIYYSQIVNDFQKGDIAEGYSVSREKKESFPLTVTSAQKNPTAFYLCASTGLRTETQYFGPGTRLLVL.

This clonotype has ten or more counts. The rearrangement links TRBV27 to TRBJ2-7, with D maybe TRBD2 (6 bases). In germline, CDR1 is MNHEY, CDR2 SMNVEV (reference sequence). V was pared by 6 bases and J by 0 bases, with 12 bases between. The CDR3 sequence is 14 residues long. The CDR3 loop reads CASRDGGVSYEQYF. CDR3 DNA sequence: TGTGCCAGCAGAGACGGGGGAGTCTCCTACGAGCAGTACTTC.

As regards this clonotype: A much more abundant neighbour one base away suggests this may be a read error. The chain carries TRBV4-1 and TRBJ1-5; D gene ambiguous. Between the trimmed V and J ends, which lost 1 base and 2 bases, there was a span of 12 bases. There are 16 residues in the CDR3. Per germline, CDR1 MGHRA and CDR2 YSYEKL. The CDR3 region is CASSQVGVPGNQPQHF. CDR3 nucleotides: TGCGCCAGCAGCCAAGTGGGAGTCCCGGGCAATCAGCCCCAGCATTTT.

Concerning this clonotype: A read error may account for a junction end that differs from germline. The chain joins TRBV28 to TRBJ1-4, with unresolved D. The CDR3 has 11 amino acids. Germline V CDR1 and CDR2: MDHEN, SYDVKM. The CDR3 bases are TGTGCCGGCAGCTTTTCTGAAAAACTGTTTTTT. It specifies CAGSFSEKLFF.

A few counts support this clonotype. The genes are TRBV5-5 and TRBJ1-1; no clear D. The length of the CDR3 is 13 residues. Looked up from germline, CDR1 is SGHKS and CDR2 is YYEKEE (reference sequence). V lost 0 bases to trimming and J lost 8 bases, with 11 bases between them. For the CDR3, the DNA is TGTGCCAGCAGCTTGGCGTCCGCTACCGAAGCTTTCTTT. It is translated as CASSLASATEAFF.

This clonotype was counted many times. CDR3 sequence reads: CASSFFRDSYEQYF. CDR3 DNA sequence: TGTGCCAGCAGTTTCTTCCGGGACAGCTACGAGCAGTACTTC. The chain is built from TRBV27 and TRBJ2-7; 7 bases line up with TRBD1. Germline V gene data show CDR1 as MNHEY and CDR2 as SMNVEV (reference sequence). CDR3 length equals 14 residues. The V and J ends lost 3 bases and 3 bases, in that order; junction bases with no gene match: 5.

Remarks on this clonotype: This may be a read error, as it is one base from a much larger clone. This rearrangement joins TRBV7-9 to TRBJ2-3; 8 positions match TRBD2. This CDR3 spans 16 amino acids. CDR1 is SEHNR, CDR2 FQNEAQ, per germline (reference sequence). DNA for the CDR3: TGTGCCAGCAGCTTAGGACTAGCGCGAAGCACAGATACGGAGTATTTT. This codes for CASSLGLARSTDTEYF.

As for this clonotype: The missing conserved phenylalanine or tryptophan at the end of this CDR3 makes a read error likely. Because the CDR3's place on the DNA is in doubt, the DNA is left out and the CDR3 is given as listed by TCRdb. The chain has TRBV29-1 and TRBJ2-3. Germline CDR1 is SQVTM and CDR2 is ANQGSEA. The CDR3 sequence runs 10 residues, both termini included. The CDR3 region is CSVEDRKPHS.

V is TRBV6-1 and J is TRBJ2-7; 12 bases map to TRBD1. Germline V lookup: CDR1 MNHNS, CDR2 SASEGT. This CDR3 is 14 amino acids long. Trimming cost V 10 bases and J 5 bases; bases outside gene matches: 9. The CDR3: CAITDGTGGDEQYF. The CDR3 bases are TGTGCCATCACTGACGGGACAGGGGGCGACGAGCAGTACTTC.

This sequence joins TRBV5-1 and TRBJ1-1; D not certain. The CDR3 sequence is 14 residues long. Deletions cut 5 bases from V and 6 bases from J, with 17 bases between. Looked up from germline, CDR1 is SGHRS and CDR2 is YFSETQ. Written as DNA, the CDR3 is TGCGCCAGCAGGTTTAGGCGTGGAGTTCCTGAAGCTTTCTTT. Protein sequence: CASRFRRGVPEAFF.

As for this clonotype: This clone may be a read error of a much larger clone one base away. The genes are TRBV7-9 and TRBJ2-1; D may be TRBD1 or TRBD2 (5 bases each). V shed 5 bases and J shed 13 bases, with 21 bases lying between them. Germline CDR1 SEHNR, CDR2 FQNEAQ (reference sequence). The CDR3 runs 14 residues. CDR3 residues: CASSPSRDQETQFF. The CDR3 DNA is TGTGCCAGCAGCCCCAGTAGGGACCAAGAGACCCAGTTCTTC.

As for this clonotype: A much larger clone is a single base away; this may be a read error. The V and J genes are TRBV5-6 and TRBJ2-1; possibly TRBD2 for D (6 bases). Trimming removed 4 bases at V and 3 bases at J, with 11 bases between. Germline V gene lookup returns CDR1 SGHDT and CDR2 YYEEEE. This CDR3 region has 14 residues. This CDR3 reads CASSKGLIYNEQFF. In nucleotides, the CDR3 is TGTGCCAGCAGCAAGGGACTTATCTACAATGAGCAGTTCTTC.

This clonotype was seen just once. The chain uses TRBV14 and TRBJ1-5; 8 bases are a match to TRBD1. The V gene end was trimmed by 4 bases and the J gene end by 7 bases; junction bases not matched to a gene: 9. The CDR3 contains 15 residues. Germline-derived CDR1 and CDR2 are SGHDN and FVKESK. The CDR3 region is CASSPPGTGGQPQHF. The CDR3 DNA reads TGTGCCAGCAGCCCTCCGGGGACAGGTGGACAGCCCCAGCATTTT.

As concerns this clonotype: This may stem from a read error, because a much larger clone lies one nucleotide away. This rearrangement joins TRBV28 to TRBJ2-7; D is ambiguous. CDR1 MDHEN and CDR2 SYDVKM come from the germline V gene. The ends were cut back, 5 bases at V and 9 bases at J, with 23 bases in the middle. This CDR3 is 15 amino acids long. CDR3 nucleotide sequence: TGTGCCAGCAGTGGCGTTCCTCCTTTATTATTAGTGCAGTACTTC. Amino acid sequence: CASSGVPPLLLVQYF.

The rearrangement joins TRBV5-1 to TRBJ2-1, with D perhaps matching TRBD1 (5 bases). This CDR3 contains 15 residues. Germline values: CDR1 SGHRS, CDR2 YFSETQ. Trimming cost V 2 bases and J 3 bases, with 12 bases left between them. CDR3 sequence (DNA): TGCGCCAGCAGCTTCGATGGCAGGGACTACAATGAGCAGTTCTTC. Protein sequence: CASSFDGRDYNEQFF.

The chain joins TRBV4-2 to TRBJ2-1, with TRBD1 matching 7 bases. J gave up 8 bases and V 2 bases, and 12 bases lay outside the gene matches. Germline loops: CDR1 LGHNA, CDR2 YNFKEQ. CDR3 length: 16 residues. CDR3 DNA sequence: TGTGCCAGCAGCCAAACCCCCGCGACAGGGAGCCATGAGCAGTTCTTC. As protein: CASSQTPATGSHEQFF.

The chain joins TRBV28 to TRBJ2-5; D unclear. Per the germline V gene, CDR1 is MDHEN and CDR2 is SYDVKM. The CDR3 spans 14 residues. Trimming stripped 3 bases from V and 4 bases from J, with 12 bases between. The CDR3 coding sequence is TGTGCCAGCAGTTTTGGTTTGTACCTAGAGACCCAGTACTTC. Amino acids: CASSFGLYLETQYF.

On this clonotype: A single base separates this from a much larger clone, so it may be a read error. V and J are TRBV28 and TRBJ2-7; tentatively, D is TRBD2 (6 bases). The CDR3 is 14 amino acids. Between the trimmed V and J ends, which lost 5 bases and 5 bases, there was a span of 16 bases. Looked up from germline, CDR1 is MDHEN and CDR2 is SYDVKM. The CDR3 spells CASSVTRRVDEQYF. DNA for the CDR3: TGTGCCAGCAGTGTAACGAGGAGGGTCGACGAGCAGTACTTC.